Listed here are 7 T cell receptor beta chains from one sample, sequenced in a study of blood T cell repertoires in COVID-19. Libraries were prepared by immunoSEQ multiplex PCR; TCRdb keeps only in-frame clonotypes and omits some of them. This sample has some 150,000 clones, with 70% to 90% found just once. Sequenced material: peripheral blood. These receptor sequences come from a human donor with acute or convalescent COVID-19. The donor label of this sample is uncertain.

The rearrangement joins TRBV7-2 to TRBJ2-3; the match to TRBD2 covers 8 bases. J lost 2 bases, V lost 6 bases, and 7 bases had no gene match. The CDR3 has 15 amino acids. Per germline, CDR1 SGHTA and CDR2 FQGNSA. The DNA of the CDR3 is TGTGCCAGCAGGCTTAGCGGGGTCGTCACAGATACGCAGTATTTT. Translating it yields CASRLSGVVTDTQYF.

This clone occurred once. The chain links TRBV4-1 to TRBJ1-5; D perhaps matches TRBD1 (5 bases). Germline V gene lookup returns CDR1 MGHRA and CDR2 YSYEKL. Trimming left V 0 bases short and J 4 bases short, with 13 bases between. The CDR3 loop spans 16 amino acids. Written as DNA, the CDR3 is TGCGCCAGCAGCCAAGAGGGGCTCCTCCGTAATCAGCCCCAGCATTTT. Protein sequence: CASSQEGLLRNQPQHF.

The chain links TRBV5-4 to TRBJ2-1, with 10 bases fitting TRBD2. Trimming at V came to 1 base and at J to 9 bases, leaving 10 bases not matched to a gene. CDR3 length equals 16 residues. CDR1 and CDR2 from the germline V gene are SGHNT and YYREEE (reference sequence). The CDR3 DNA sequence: TGTGCCAGCAGCTTGTCCAGCGGGAGGGCTGGGGGTGAGCAGTTCTTC. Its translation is CASSLSSGRAGGEQFF.

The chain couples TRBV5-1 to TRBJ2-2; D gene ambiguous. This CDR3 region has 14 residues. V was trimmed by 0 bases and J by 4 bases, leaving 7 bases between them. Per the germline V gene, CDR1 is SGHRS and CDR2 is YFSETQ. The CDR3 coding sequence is TGCGCCAGCAGCTTGGGTGAGCCCACCGGGGAGCTGTTTTTT. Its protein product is CASSLGEPTGELFF.

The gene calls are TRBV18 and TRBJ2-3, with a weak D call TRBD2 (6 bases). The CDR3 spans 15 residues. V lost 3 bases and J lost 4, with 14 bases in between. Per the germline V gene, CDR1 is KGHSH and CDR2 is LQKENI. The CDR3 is CASSPSRGLADTQYF. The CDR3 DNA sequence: TGTGCCAGCTCACCTTCCCGGGGGTTGGCAGATACGCAGTATTTT.

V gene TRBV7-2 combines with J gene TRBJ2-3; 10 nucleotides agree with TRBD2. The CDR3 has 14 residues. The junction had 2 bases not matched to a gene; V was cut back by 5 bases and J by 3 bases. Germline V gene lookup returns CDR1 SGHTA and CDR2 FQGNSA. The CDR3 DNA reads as TGTGCCAGCAGCCGGGGACTAGCGACAGATACGCAGTATTTT. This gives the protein CASSRGLATDTQYF.

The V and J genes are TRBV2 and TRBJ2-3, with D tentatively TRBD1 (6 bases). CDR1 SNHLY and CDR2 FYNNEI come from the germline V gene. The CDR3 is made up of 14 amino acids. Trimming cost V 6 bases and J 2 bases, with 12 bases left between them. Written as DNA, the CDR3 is TGTGCCAGCAGGGGGTGGGGGCCCACAGATACGCAGTATTTT. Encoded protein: CASRGWGPTDTQYF.